The 5 T cell receptor beta chains given below trace back to one sample, sequenced in a study of siplizumab effects on memory and regulatory T cells. Using immunoSEQ multiplex PCR, the repertoire was profiled, and TCRdb retains in-frame clones only, with some absent. The sample lists about 87,000 clones, approximately 90% occurring once. The specimen was CD4+ T cells sorted from blood. The receptors derive from a human donor in good health.

The DNA for the CDR3 is TGTGCCAGCAGTGAAGGTAGGAGGATGCACTATGGCTACACCTTC. Its translation: CASSEGRRMHYGYTF. The genes are TRBV2 and TRBJ1-2; unclear D gene. Germline V gives CDR1 SNHLY, CDR2 FYNNEI. V was shortened by 1 base and J by 3 bases, with 12 bases between the two germline ends. The CDR3 sequence is 15 residues long.

The rearrangement links TRBV7-9 to TRBJ2-3; D possibly corresponds to TRBD2 (5 bases). Germline lookup yields CDR1 SEHNR and CDR2 FQNEAQ (reference sequence). Trimming stripped 1 base from V and 2 bases from J, with 19 bases between. This CDR3 is 18 amino acids long. The CDR3 nucleotides read TGTGCCAGCAGCTTAGGAGTATTGGCACTAGAATACACAGATACGCAGTATTTT. Translating it yields CASSLGVLALEYTDTQYF.

As concerns this clone: The sample holds other DNA sequences that translate to the same CDR3. V gene TRBV20-1 combines with J gene TRBJ2-5; D unclear. V lost 6 bases to trimming and J lost 2 bases, with 4 bases between them. Looked up from germline, CDR1 is DFQATT and CDR2 is SNEGSKA (reference sequence). This CDR3 region has 10 residues. The CDR3 sequence: CSARQETQYF. CDR3 DNA sequence: TGCAGTGCGAGACAAGAGACCCAGTACTTC.

CDR3 coding DNA: TGTGCCAGCAGCTTAGGCTTAGGGCCTAGCTTCTTC. Translation: CASSLGLGPSFF. The chain is built from TRBV7-9 and TRBJ2-1, with D possibly being TRBD2 (5 bases). This CDR3 comprises 12 residues. Germline V lookup: CDR1 SEHNR, CDR2 FQNEAQ (reference sequence). Trimming removed 1 base at V and 16 bases at J, with 14 bases between.

The rearrangement joins TRBV30 to TRBJ2-7; D assignment may be TRBD1 or TRBD2 (5 bases each). The CDR3 extends over 14 amino acids. Per the germline V gene, CDR1 is GTSNPN and CDR2 is SVGIG (reference sequence). V lost 2 bases to trimming and J lost 6 bases, with 17 bases between them. CDR3 coding DNA: TGTGCCTGGAGTACCACCGGGACGGGGCTCGAGCAGTACTTC. This codes for CAWSTTGTGLEQYF.